This TCR beta chain was sequenced for a study of Ad26.COV2.S vaccination and SARS-CoV-2 variants. The repertoire was sequenced with immunoSEQ multiplex PCR; TCRdb's copy has only in-frame clones and lacks some. The sample holds 250,000 or so clones; around 85% are singletons and the top ten take 2.9%. As for treatment: roughly 19 received Ad26.COV2.S at low or high dose, single or two shots; 5 received placebo; per-sample allocation not given. Collection of the samples took place on day 63 after the first injection of vaccine or placebo. This clone was counted a single time. This CDR3 is built from 15 residues. Unmatched junction bases numbered 6, after V lost 6 bases and J lost 4 bases. Germline V gene lookup returns CDR1 SEHNR and CDR2 FQNEAQ (reference sequence).

This specimen was peripheral blood, taken in a trial of Ad26.COV2.S vaccine versus placebo. The sequence was obtained from a person aged 18-60 years who received the Ad26.COV2.S COVID-19 vaccine or a placebo. The genes are TRBV7-9 and TRBJ2-3; 11 nucleotides match TRBD2. CDR3 region: CASRFSGGAPDTQYF. CDR3 nucleotides: TGTGCCAGCAGGTTTAGCGGGGGGGCGCCAGATACGCAGTATTTT.